This T cell receptor (beta chain) was found in a study of cytomegalovirus exposure and HLA in healthy donors. Study outcomes and limitations: Indistinguishability led to the exclusion of some V segments, TRBV6-2 and TRBV6-3 included.

Details on this clone: Antigen: not known.

It was with 60 Vbeta and 13 Jbeta primers that the PCR ran. Clones were read by immunoSEQ multiplex PCR, and TCRdb kept only the in-frame ones, dropping some. The sample has some 170,000 clones, 70% to 85% seen once; the top ten hold around 4%. Germline CDR1 is SGHRS and CDR2 is YFSETQ. Germline trimming cut 4 bases from V and 3 bases from J; bases unmatched to any gene: 5. The CDR3 totals 14 residues. The chain has TRBV5-1 and TRBJ2-5; 8 nucleotides match TRBD2. The sequencing input was PBMCs. The sequence was obtained from a man aged 35 to 55 in good health and CMV-seronegative. The CDR3 DNA is TGCGCCAGCAGCCCAATAGCGGGGAAAGAGACCCAGTACTTC. Its translation: CASSPIAGKETQYF.